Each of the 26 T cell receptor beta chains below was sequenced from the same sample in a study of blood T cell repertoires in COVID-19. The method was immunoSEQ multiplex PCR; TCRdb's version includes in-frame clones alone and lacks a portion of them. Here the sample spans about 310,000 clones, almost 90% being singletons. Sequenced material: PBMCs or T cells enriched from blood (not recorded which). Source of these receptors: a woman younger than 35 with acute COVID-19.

CDR3 in DNA: TGTGCCACCTTCAACAGGGTCAGGAATGAGCAGTTCTTC. Amino acid sequence: CATFNRVRNEQFF. The V and J genes are TRBV6-4 and TRBJ2-1; TRBD1 might be the D (6 bases). Germline loops: CDR1 MRHNA, CDR2 SNTAGT. Trimming took 10 bases from V and 7 from J, leaving 17 bases between them. This CDR3 has 13 residues.

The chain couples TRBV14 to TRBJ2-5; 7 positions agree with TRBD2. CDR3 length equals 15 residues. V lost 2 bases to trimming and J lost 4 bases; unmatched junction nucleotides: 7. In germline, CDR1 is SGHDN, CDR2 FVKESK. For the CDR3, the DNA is TGTGCCAGCAGCCAATCAGCGGGAAGGGGAGAGACCCAGTACTTC. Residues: CASSQSAGRGETQYF. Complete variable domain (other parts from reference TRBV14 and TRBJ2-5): EAGVTQFPSHSVIEKGQTVTLRCDPISGHDNLYWYRRVMGKEIKFLLHFVKESKQDESGMPNNRFLAERTGGTYSTLKVQPAELEDSGVYFCASSQSAGRGETQYFGPGTRLLVL.

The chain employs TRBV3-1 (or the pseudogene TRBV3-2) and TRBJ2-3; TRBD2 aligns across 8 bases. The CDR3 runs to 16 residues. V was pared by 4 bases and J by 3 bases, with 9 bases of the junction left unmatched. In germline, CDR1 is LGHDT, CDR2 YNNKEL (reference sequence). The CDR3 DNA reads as TGTGCCAGCAGCCCCGGGACTAGGGGTGGGACAGATACGCAGTATTTT. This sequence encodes CASSPGTRGGTDTQYF.

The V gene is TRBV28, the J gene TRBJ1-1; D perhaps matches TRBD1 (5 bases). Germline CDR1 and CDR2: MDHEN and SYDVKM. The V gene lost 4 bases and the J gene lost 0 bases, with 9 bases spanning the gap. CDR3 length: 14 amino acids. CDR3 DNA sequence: TGTGCCAGCAGTTCGGGGGGGGTGAACACTGAAGCTTTCTTT. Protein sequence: CASSSGGVNTEAFF.

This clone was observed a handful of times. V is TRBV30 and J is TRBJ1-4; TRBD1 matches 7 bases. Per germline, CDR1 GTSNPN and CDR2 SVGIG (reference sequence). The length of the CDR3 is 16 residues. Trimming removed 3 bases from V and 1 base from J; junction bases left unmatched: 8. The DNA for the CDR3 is TGTGCCTGGAGCGTCTCCAGGGGGGTAACTAATGAAAAACTGTTTTTT. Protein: CAWSVSRGVTNEKLFF.

The CDR3 region has the DNA TGTGCCAGCAGCCCAGGGGGCGGGGGCCTCGATGAGCAGTTCTTC. Translating gives CASSPGGGGLDEQFF. The chain combines TRBV4-2 with TRBJ2-1, with D possibly being TRBD1 (8 bases). Trimming pared 4 bases from V and 8 bases from J, leaving 18 bases between. Germline V lookup: CDR1 LGHNA, CDR2 YNFKEQ. The CDR3 sequence is 15 residues long.

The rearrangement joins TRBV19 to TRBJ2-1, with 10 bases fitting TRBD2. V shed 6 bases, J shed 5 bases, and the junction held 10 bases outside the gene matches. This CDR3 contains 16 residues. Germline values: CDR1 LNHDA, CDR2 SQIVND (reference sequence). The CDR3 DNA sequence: TGTGCCAGTAGCTTGTACTTAGCGGGGGGAAACAATGAGCAGTTCTTC. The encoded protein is CASSLYLAGGNNEQFF.

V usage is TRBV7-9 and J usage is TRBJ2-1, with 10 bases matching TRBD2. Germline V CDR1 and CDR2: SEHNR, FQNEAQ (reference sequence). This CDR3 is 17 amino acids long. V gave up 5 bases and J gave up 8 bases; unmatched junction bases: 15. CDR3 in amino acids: CASSLRLAGGAGDEQFF. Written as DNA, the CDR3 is TGTGCCAGCAGCCTCAGATTAGCGGGAGGTGCCGGCGATGAGCAGTTCTTC.

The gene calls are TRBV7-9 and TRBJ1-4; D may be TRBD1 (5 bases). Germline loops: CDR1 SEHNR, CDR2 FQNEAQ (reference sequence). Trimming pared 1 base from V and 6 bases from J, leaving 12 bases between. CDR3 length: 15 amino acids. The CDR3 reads CASSLGGGAHEKLFF. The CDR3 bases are TGTGCCAGCAGCTTAGGAGGAGGGGCCCATGAAAAACTGTTTTTT.

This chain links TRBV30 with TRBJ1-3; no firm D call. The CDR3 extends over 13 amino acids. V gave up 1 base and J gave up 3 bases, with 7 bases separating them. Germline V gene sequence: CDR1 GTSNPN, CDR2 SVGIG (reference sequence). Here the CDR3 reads CAWSDSYGNTIYF. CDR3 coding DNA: TGTGCCTGGAGTGACTCTTATGGAAACACCATATATTTT.

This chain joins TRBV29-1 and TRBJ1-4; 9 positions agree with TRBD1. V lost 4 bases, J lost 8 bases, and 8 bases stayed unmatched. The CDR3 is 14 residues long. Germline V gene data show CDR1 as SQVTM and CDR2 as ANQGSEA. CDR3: CSVAGTGRDEKLFF. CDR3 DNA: TGCAGCGTTGCGGGGACAGGGAGGGACGAAAAACTGTTTTTT.

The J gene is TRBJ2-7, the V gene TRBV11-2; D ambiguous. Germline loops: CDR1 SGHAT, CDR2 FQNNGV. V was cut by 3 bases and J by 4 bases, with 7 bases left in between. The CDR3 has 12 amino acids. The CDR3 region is CASSLAEYEQYF. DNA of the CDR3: TGTGCCAGCAGCTTGGCGGAATACGAGCAGTACTTC. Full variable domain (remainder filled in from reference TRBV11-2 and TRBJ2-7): EAGVAQSPRYKIIEKRQSVAFWCNPISGHATLYWYQQILGQGPKLLIQFQNNGVVDDSQLPKDRFSAERLKGVDSTLKIQPAKLEDSAVYLCASSLAEYEQYFGPGTRLTVT.

Here the CDR3 DNA reads TGCAGTGCTAGTACTTCCCCGTGGCGGGACCCTAGCACAGATACGCAGTATTTT. Protein sequence: CSASTSPWRDPSTDTQYF. This sequence joins TRBV20-1 and TRBJ2-3; the D gene is possibly TRBD2 (6 bases). The length of the CDR3 is 18 residues. Trimming removed 3 bases at V and 0 bases at J, with 22 bases between. Per germline, CDR1 DFQATT and CDR2 SNEGSKA (reference sequence).

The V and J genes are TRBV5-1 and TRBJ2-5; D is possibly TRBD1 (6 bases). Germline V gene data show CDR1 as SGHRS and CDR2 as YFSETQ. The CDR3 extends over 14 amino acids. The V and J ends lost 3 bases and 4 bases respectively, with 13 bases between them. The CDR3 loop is CASSSRGDGETQYF. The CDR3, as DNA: TGCGCCAGCAGCTCCAGGGGTGACGGAGAGACCCAGTACTTC.

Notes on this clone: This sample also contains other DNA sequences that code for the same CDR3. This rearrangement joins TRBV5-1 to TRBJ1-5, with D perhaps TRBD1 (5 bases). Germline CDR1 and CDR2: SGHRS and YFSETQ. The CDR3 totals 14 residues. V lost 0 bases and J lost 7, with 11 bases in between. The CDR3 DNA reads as TGCGCCAGCAGCTTGGAGGGGCGTGTGCAGCCCCAGCATTTT. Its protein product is CASSLEGRVQPQHF.

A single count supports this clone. As DNA, the CDR3 is TGTGCCAGCAGTCCCACGCTGACTAGCGGTGACAATGAGCAGTTCTTC. Protein product: CASSPTLTSGDNEQFF. The V call is TRBV5-8, the J call TRBJ2-1; 9 bases are shared with TRBD2. This CDR3 has 16 residues. The V and J ends lost 5 bases and 5 bases, in that order; junction bases with no gene match: 11. Per the germline V gene, CDR1 is SGHTS and CDR2 is YDEGEE.

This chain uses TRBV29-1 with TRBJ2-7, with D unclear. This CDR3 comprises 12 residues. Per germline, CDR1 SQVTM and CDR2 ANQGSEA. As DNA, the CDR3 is TGCCGGGTTTCCGGGTTCTCCTACGAGCAGTACTTC. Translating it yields CRVSGFSYEQYF.

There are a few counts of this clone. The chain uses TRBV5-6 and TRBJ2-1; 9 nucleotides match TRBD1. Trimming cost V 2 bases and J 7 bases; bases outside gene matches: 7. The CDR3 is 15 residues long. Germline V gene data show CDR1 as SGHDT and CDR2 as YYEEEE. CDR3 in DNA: TGTGCCAGCAGCTTACCGGGACAGGGTTTTAATGAGCAGTTCTTC. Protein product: CASSLPGQGFNEQFF.

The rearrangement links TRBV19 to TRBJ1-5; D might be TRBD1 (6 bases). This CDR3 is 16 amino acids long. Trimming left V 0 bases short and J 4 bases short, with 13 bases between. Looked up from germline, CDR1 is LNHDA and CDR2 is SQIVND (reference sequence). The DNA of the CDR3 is TGTGCCAGTAGTATAGATCGGTGGGACAAGAATCAGCCCCAGCATTTT. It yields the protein CASSIDRWDKNQPQHF.

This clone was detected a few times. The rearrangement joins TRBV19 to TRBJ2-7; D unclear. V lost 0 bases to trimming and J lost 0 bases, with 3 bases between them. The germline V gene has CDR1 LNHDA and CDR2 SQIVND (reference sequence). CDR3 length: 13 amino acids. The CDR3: CASSIDSSYEQYF. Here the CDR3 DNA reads TGTGCCAGTAGTATAGACAGCTCCTACGAGCAGTACTTC.

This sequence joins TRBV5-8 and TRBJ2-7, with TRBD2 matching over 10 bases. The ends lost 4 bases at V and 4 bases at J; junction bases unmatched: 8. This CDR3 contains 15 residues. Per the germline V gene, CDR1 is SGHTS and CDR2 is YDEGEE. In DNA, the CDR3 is TGTGCCAGCAGCACCCCGGGACTAGCGAGTTACGAGCAGTACTTC. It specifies CASSTPGLASYEQYF.

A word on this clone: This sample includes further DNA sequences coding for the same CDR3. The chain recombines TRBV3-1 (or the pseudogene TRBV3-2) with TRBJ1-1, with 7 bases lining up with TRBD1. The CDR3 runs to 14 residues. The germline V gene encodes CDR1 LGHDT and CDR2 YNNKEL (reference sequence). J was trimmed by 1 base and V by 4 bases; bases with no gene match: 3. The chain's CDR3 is CASSPRDRNTEAFF. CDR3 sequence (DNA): TGTGCCAGCAGCCCACGGGACAGGAACACTGAAGCTTTCTTT.

CDR3 residues: CASSRRQGWETQYF. CDR3 nucleotides: TGTGCCAGCAGCCGCCGACAGGGCTGGGAGACCCAGTACTTC. This chain connects TRBV3-1 (or the pseudogene TRBV3-2) to TRBJ2-5, with 7 positions matching TRBD1. Germline V gene data show CDR1 as LGHDT and CDR2 as YNNKEL (reference sequence). The V gene end was trimmed by 4 bases and the J gene end by 5 bases; junction bases not matched to a gene: 7. This CDR3 contains 14 residues.

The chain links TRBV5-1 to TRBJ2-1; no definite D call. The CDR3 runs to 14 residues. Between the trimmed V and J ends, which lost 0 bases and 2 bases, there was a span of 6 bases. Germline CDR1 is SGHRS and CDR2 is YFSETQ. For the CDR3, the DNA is TGCGCCAGCAGCTTGGATGGGCCCTACAATGAGCAGTTCTTC. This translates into CASSLDGPYNEQFF.

The CDR3 sequence is CASSWDWTAGELFF. The DNA for the CDR3 is TGTGCCAGCAGCTGGGACTGGACGGCCGGGGAGCTGTTTTTT. The chain recombines TRBV3-1 (or the pseudogene TRBV3-2) with TRBJ2-2, with a tentative D call TRBD2 (6 bases). Trimming pared 5 bases from V and 6 bases from J, leaving 13 bases between. There are 14 residues in the CDR3. Germline V lookup: CDR1 LGHDT, CDR2 YNNKEL (reference sequence).

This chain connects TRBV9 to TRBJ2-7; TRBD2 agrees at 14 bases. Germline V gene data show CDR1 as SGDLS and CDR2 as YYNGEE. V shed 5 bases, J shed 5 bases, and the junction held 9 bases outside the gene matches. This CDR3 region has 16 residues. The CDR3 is CASSGLAGGPLDEQYF. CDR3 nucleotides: TGTGCCAGCAGTGGACTAGCGGGAGGACCTCTCGACGAGCAGTACTTC. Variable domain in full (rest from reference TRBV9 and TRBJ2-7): DSGVTQTPKHLITATGQRVTLRCSPRSGDLSVYWYQQSLDQGLQFLIQYYNGEERAKGNILERFSAQQFPDLHSELNLSSLELGDSALYFCASSGLAGGPLDEQYFGPGTRLTVT.